The 6 T cell receptor beta chains in this list originate from one sample, sequenced in a study of cytomegalovirus exposure and HLA in healthy donors. Use of 60 Vbeta and 13 Jbeta primers characterized the PCR. Only in-frame clones appear in the TCRdb table, and some are missing; sequencing was by immunoSEQ multiplex PCR. There are 60,000 to 100,000 clones in the sample; around 79% occur only once, and approximately 1.6% lies in the top ten. Sequencing input: PBMCs. The origin of the receptors is a man aged 40-55 years in good health and CMV-seronegative.

The genes are TRBV10-3 and TRBJ2-7; 8 bases fit TRBD1. CDR1 and CDR2 from the germline V gene are ENHRY and SYGVKD. V lost 0 bases, J lost 2 bases, and 3 bases stayed unmatched. The CDR3 loop spans 15 amino acids. This CDR3 is CAISESRTGTYEQYF. The CDR3 bases are TGTGCCATCAGTGAGTCGAGGACAGGGACCTACGAGCAGTACTTC.

The genes are TRBV29-1 and TRBJ2-5, with D possibly being TRBD2 (7 bases). The end of the DNA is better explained by TRBJ2-7, so the J call may be wrong. The CDR3 covers 13 residues. Per germline, CDR1 SQVTM and CDR2 ANQGSEA. The CDR3 spells CSARTGGYNEQYF. CDR3 bases: TGCAGCGCCCGGACGGGGGGCTACAACGAGCAGTACTTC.

The sample holds a few counts of this clone. The chain uses TRBV5-1 and TRBJ2-7, with D possibly matching TRBD1 (5 bases). Trimming pared 3 bases from V and 0 bases from J, leaving 13 bases between. The germline CDR1 and CDR2 sequences are SGHRS and YFSETQ. The CDR3 totals 15 residues. CDR3 nucleotides: TGCGCCAGCAGCTCCAGGGCTGACAGCTCCTACGAGCAGTACTTC. Translation: CASSSRADSSYEQYF.

In its sample, this clone was seen a few times. The chain recombines TRBV7-3 with TRBJ2-1; 8 nucleotides match TRBD1. J was trimmed by 7 bases and V by 3 bases; bases with no gene match: 8. The CDR3 is 15 amino acids. Germline V gene sequence: CDR1 SGHTA, CDR2 FQGTGA. Here the CDR3 reads CASSFYGTGPNEQFF. Here the CDR3 DNA reads TGTGCCAGCAGCTTTTACGGGACAGGACCTAATGAGCAGTTCTTC.

The gene calls are TRBV6-1 and TRBJ1-1; perhaps TRBD1 as D (5 bases). CDR1 and CDR2 from the germline V gene are MNHNS and SASEGT. The CDR3 runs to 16 residues. The V gene lost 2 bases and the J gene lost 10 bases, with 23 bases spanning the gap. CDR3 DNA: TGTGCCAGCAGTGAAAAGGGAACAGGCGATGGAATGAGAGCTTTCTTT. Translating gives CASSEKGTGDGMRAFF.

The chain uses TRBV5-4 and TRBJ2-7, with D possibly TRBD1 on 6 matching bases. Between the trimmed V and J ends, which lost 0 bases and 3 bases, there was a span of 7 bases. The germline CDR1 and CDR2 sequences are SGHNT and YYREEE (reference sequence). This CDR3 region has 13 residues. Here the CDR3 DNA reads TGTGCCAGCAGCTTGGAACAGGGCTACGAGCAGTACTTC. This gives the protein CASSLEQGYEQYF.